This TCR beta chain emerged from a study of T cells after yellow fever vaccination (dated by TCRdb to the late 2010s). Notes on the research overall: Libraries from fractions with low cell numbers were prepared with the SMART-Seq v4 Ultra Low Input RNA kit. To track T-cell clones before and after primary and booster YFV17D yellow fever vaccination, bulk TCR alpha and beta repertoires were sequenced longitudinally. The cohort comprised two healthy male donors, one aged 18 to 30 and one aged 30 to 39 years. Blood samples were taken at several timepoints before and after primary and secondary immunization, and bulk PBMC replicates and cell subsets were isolated. General findings and caveats noted by the study authors: Compared with the primary T-cell response, the secondary T-cell response was faster but weaker, reaching its peak on day 5 rather than on day 15. A small fraction of clonotypes showed up in both the CD4 and CD8 compartments, probably as a result of convergent recombination. Because abundant contaminating clonotypes from the bulk population could be contained in FACS-sorted repertoires, computational filtering was required. The study included only a couple of donors, which limits how far the findings can be generalized. Most clones expanded after primary vaccination were re-detected after the booster (almost 98% of CD4 and 88% of CD8), suggesting broad memory maintenance.

The CDR3 covers 19 residues, taking in both the cysteine and the phenylalanine. Solely the CDR3 DNA is kept, with 57 bases framed from the first base. The CDR1 and CDR2 encoded by the germline V gene (reference sequence) are DFQATT and SNEGSKA. TCR cDNA was made using 5'RACE template switching, a step that added a universal primer site and unique molecular identifiers. cDNA synthesis was primed from both the TCR alpha and TCR beta constant segments. Library amplification involved two PCR steps, and the second step added sample barcodes and sequencing adapters. Libraries were sequenced on Illumina HiSeq 2500 (2x100 bp) or NovaSeq (2x150 bp). The authors' analysis ran thus. MIGEC was used to demultiplex reads and collapse the reads into UMI consensus sequences, and MiXCR was used for V(D)J alignment. Clonotypes responding to the vaccine were identified with edgeR on replicate PBMC samples, with the criteria of FDR below 0.01 and a log2 fold change above 5 up to day 15. Each bulk clonotype was labeled CD4 or CD8 based on which sequenced repertoire, CD4 or CD8, contained the clonotype at higher abundance. The public reads were reprocessed in TCRdb via fastp at Q25 and MiXCR, keeping in-frame beta chains. Rows merge per CDR3 protein into single entries with the most common DNA and genes. TCRdb assigned the V and J calls; the authors' analysis was not used. This sample is represented by approximately 260,000 distinct CDR3 sequences; over 10% of them were singletons. The ten largest clones take up around 0.55% of the sample.

The treatment or condition label here, explained by the study, means: live attenuated yellow fever vaccine strain. A standard Ficoll-Paque protocol was used to isolate PBMCs from peripheral blood. Dynabeads CD4 and CD8 positive selection kits were used to isolate the CD4 and CD8 T-cell fractions. TriZol was used to extract RNA from bulk PBMCs, CD4 and CD8 fractions, and dextramer-positive and dextramer-negative fractions. As regards this clonotype: The antigen it binds to is not known. No base quality values were provided; no much bigger clone lies one nucleotide off.

The sequence came from a young man who received the YFV17D yellow fever vaccine. The specimen was CD4+ T cells sorted from PBMCs, collected 45 days after the yellow fever booster vaccination. In this chain, TRBV20-1 is recombined with TRBJ2-2; the D gene is perhaps TRBD1 or TRBD2, each of them matching over 8 bases. At the DNA level, the sequence is TGCTGCGTCAGGGGGCAGAATCGGGAGGGCCTGGTCGGTTCCGGGGAGCTGTTTTTT. It encodes CCVRGQNREGLVGSGELFF.